Listed here are 13 T cell receptor beta chains from one sample, sequenced in a study of metastatic and nonmetastatic thyroid tumors. With MiXCR, TCRdb called clones anew from the PCR reads. The profile shows 27,000 or so clones, under 30% of them singletons. None of the patients had undergone any treatment ahead of thyroid surgery. Sequencing was carried out using blood. The receptors derive from a female donor with papillary thyroid cancer or a benign thyroid nodule (not recorded which). Some clones in this sample may be carry-over from other donors' samples.

This clone has only a few counts. The chain carries TRBV6-1 and TRBJ2-1, with a possible D match to TRBD1 (5 bases). Germline CDR1 is MNHNS and CDR2 is SASEGT. V lost 8 bases to trimming and J lost 2 bases, with 10 bases between them. The CDR3 loop spans 13 amino acids. The DNA of the CDR3 is TGTGCCAGCGGGGCTGGTGCCTACAATGAGCAGTTCTTC. Its translation: CASGAGAYNEQFF.

In this sample, this clone turned up many times. V gene TRBV11-1 combines with J gene TRBJ2-3; the match to TRBD2 covers 9 bases. Germline CDR1 reads SGHAT; CDR2 reads FQDESV (reference sequence). Trimming at V came to 1 base and at J to 5 bases, leaving 7 bases not matched to a gene. The CDR3 is made up of 16 amino acids. CDR3 in amino acids: CASSLGASGTGDTQYF. Written as DNA, the CDR3 is TGTGCCAGCAGCTTAGGGGCTAGCGGGACGGGAGATACGCAGTATTTT.

This clone was counted between two and nine times. With a much larger clone just one base away, this may be a read error. The rearrangement uses TRBV2 and TRBJ1-3, with D possibly being TRBD1 (6 bases). There are 14 residues in the CDR3. Per germline, CDR1 SNHLY and CDR2 FYNNEI. Written as DNA, the CDR3 is TGTGCCAGCAACAGGGTTTTGTCTGGAAACACCATATACTTT. Its translation: CASNRVLSGNTIYF.

The chain combines TRBV11-1 with TRBJ1-3; 10 bases agree with TRBD1. The germline CDR1 and CDR2 sequences are SGHAT and FQDESV (reference sequence). The CDR3 runs to 18 residues. V shed 3 bases, J shed 0 bases, and the junction held 8 bases outside the gene matches. The CDR3 DNA reads as TGTGCCAGCAGCTTGGAACCGGGACAGGGGAGCTCTGGAAACACCATATATTTT. Translation: CASSLEPGQGSSGNTIYF.

This clone was counted between two and nine times. This may come from a read error, since a much larger clone is one base off. The chain links TRBV5-4 to TRBJ1-6; no firm D call. With 0 bases removed from V and 11 bases from J, the gap between germline ends came to 15 bases. CDR1 and CDR2 from the germline V gene are SGHNT and YYREEE (reference sequence). The CDR3 consists of 15 residues. CDR3 bases: TGTGCCAGCAGCTTGGTATCAGGTGTTCGTCCACCCCTCCACTTT. Translated: CASSLVSGVRPPLHF.

Details on this clone: Sequence at one end of the junction differs from germline and may be a read error. Here the CDR3 reads CAGSVDTGGTDTQYF. For the CDR3, the DNA is TGTGCCGGCAGCGTAGATACAGGGGGCACAGATACGCAGTATTTT. The genes are TRBV9 and TRBJ2-3; TRBD1 aligns across 7 bases. The CDR3 loop spans 15 amino acids. Germline CDR1 and CDR2: SGDLS and YYNGEE.

Many counts were recorded for this clone. In DNA, the CDR3 is TGCAGTGCTAGAGATCCTGTAGCGGGAGGGGGCACCGGGGAGCTGTTTTTT. It specifies CSARDPVAGGGTGELFF. The chain joins TRBV20-1 to TRBJ2-2; TRBD2 aligns across 11 bases. V lost 0 bases to trimming and J lost 4 bases; unmatched junction nucleotides: 7. The CDR3 has 17 residues. Germline V lookup: CDR1 DFQATT, CDR2 SNEGSKA (reference sequence).

At least ten counts were recorded for this clone. J is TRBJ2-1 and V is TRBV18, with a possible D match to TRBD2 (6 bases). V was trimmed by 2 bases and J by 2 bases, leaving 10 bases between them. The CDR3 extends over 15 amino acids. Germline V gene lookup returns CDR1 KGHSH and CDR2 LQKENI. The CDR3, as DNA: TGTGCCAGCTCACCAGGTGCGGGAACCTACAATGAGCAGTTCTTC. Translated, it gives CASSPGAGTYNEQFF.

The chain is built from TRBV10-3 and TRBJ1-1; D possibly corresponds to TRBD1 (6 bases). Germline V gene data show CDR1 as ENHRY and CDR2 as SYGVKD. V was cut by 7 bases and J by 11 bases, with 20 bases left in between. The CDR3 has 13 residues. The CDR3 DNA reads TGTGCCATCATTGGGACAATCGGGGCTGGGGCTTTCTTT. Translation: CAIIGTIGAGAFF.

This clone was detected once. The chain combines TRBV20-1 with TRBJ1-2; 12 bases map to TRBD1. The length of the CDR3 is 15 residues. Trimming cost V 4 bases and J 3 bases; bases outside gene matches: 6. The germline V gene encodes CDR1 DFQATT and CDR2 SNEGSKA (reference sequence). This CDR3 reads CSAITGTGGDYGYTF. The CDR3 DNA follows: TGCAGTGCTATAACCGGGACAGGGGGCGACTATGGCTACACCTTC.

This clone is medium-sized (0.01 to 0.1%) by share. The chain links TRBV27 to TRBJ1-2; TRBD1 matches at 10 bases. The germline V gene has CDR1 MNHEY and CDR2 SMNVEV (reference sequence). The V segment lost 8 bases and the J segment 1 base; nucleotides outside the gene matches: 1. This CDR3 has 13 amino acids. The CDR3 loop reads CASRDRGNYGYTF. The CDR3 coding sequence is TGTGCCAGCCGGGACAGGGGTAACTATGGCTACACCTTC.

This clone was seen many times. The CDR3 sequence is CASSAPSEGPETQYF. The DNA of the CDR3 is TGCGCCAGCAGCGCGCCCTCCGAGGGCCCGGAGACCCAGTACTTC. V is TRBV5-1 and J is TRBJ2-5; possibly TRBD2 for D (5 bases). V lost 4 bases to trimming and J lost 5 bases, with 18 bases between them. CDR1 and CDR2 (germline): SGHRS, YFSETQ. This CDR3 has 15 amino acids.

This clone showed up many times. The V call is TRBV6-1, the J call TRBJ2-5; 8 bases are shared with TRBD2. V gave up 2 bases and J gave up 5 bases; unmatched junction bases: 10. The CDR3 extends over 16 amino acids. The germline V gene has CDR1 MNHNS and CDR2 SASEGT. The CDR3 spells CASSENVWERGETQYF. The CDR3 region has the DNA TGTGCCAGCAGTGAAAACGTATGGGAGCGGGGGGAGACCCAGTACTTC.